The source of this T cell receptor beta chain is a study of blood T cell repertoires in COVID-19. Study details: Sites in the United States, Italy and Spain provided acute and convalescent COVID-19 samples. The analysed material was cDNA or gDNA that came from T cells, B-cell-depleted T cells, or PBMCs.

Sequencing used immunoSEQ multiplex PCR; TCRdb keeps in-frame clones, though not all of them. The profile covers about 260,000 clones, with about 87% appearing a single time and about 1.4% taken by the ten largest. Germline V gives CDR1 SGHNT, CDR2 YYREEE (reference sequence). The length of the CDR3 is 14 residues. V shed 4 bases and J 6 bases; nucleotides not matched to a gene: 7. Sequenced sample: peripheral blood. The chain is built from TRBV5-4 and TRBJ2-7, with 10 bases lining up with TRBD1. The clonotype was recovered from a woman in her forties who had recovered from COVID-19. The CDR3 is CASSHDRGLGEQYF. In DNA form, the CDR3 reads TGTGCCAGCAGCCATGACAGGGGGCTGGGCGAGCAGTACTTC.